The T cell receptor beta chain under discussion was sequenced for a study of blood T cells in healthy people across ages. Study findings and constraints: Per-million-T-cell TCR beta diversity fell roughly linearly with age.

Germline CDR1 MDHEN, CDR2 SYDVKM. Deletions cut 4 bases from V and 4 bases from J, with 10 bases between. The CDR3 contains 13 residues. A J-beta primer mix and a sample-barcoded 5' primer were used in a second PCR of about 7 to 11 cycles. Every cDNA molecule bore a tag from a template-switch adaptor containing 12 random nucleotides. Each sample yielded at least 3 million CDR3-containing paired-end reads. TCRdb independently ran MiXCR on the 5' RACE reads; one entry per CDR3 protein. The top ten clones hold less than 8% of a sample with around 1.5 million distinct CDR3 sequences, roughly 40% of them seen once. With respect to this clonotype: The antigen remains undetermined.

Material: blood. The rearrangement joins TRBV28 to TRBJ2-5; D is ambiguous. This TCR derives from a woman younger than 35 in good health. CDR3 protein: CASSSGRLETQYF. CDR3 nucleotide sequence: TGTGCCAGCAGTTCAGGACGGCTAGAGACCCAGTACTTC.